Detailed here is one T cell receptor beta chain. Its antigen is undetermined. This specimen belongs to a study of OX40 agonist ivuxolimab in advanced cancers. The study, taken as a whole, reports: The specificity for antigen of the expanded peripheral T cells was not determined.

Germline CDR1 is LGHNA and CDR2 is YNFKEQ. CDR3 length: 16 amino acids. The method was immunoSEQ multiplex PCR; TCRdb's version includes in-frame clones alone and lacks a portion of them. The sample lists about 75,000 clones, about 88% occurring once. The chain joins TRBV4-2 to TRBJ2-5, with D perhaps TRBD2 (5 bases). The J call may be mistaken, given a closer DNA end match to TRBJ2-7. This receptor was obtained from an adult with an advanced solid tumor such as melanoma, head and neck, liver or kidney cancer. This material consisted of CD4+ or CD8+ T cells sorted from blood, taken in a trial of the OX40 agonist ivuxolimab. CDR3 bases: TGTGCCAGCAGCCGGGAGACTGGCGATCCCTCCTACGAGCAGTACTTC. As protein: CASSRETGDPSYEQYF.